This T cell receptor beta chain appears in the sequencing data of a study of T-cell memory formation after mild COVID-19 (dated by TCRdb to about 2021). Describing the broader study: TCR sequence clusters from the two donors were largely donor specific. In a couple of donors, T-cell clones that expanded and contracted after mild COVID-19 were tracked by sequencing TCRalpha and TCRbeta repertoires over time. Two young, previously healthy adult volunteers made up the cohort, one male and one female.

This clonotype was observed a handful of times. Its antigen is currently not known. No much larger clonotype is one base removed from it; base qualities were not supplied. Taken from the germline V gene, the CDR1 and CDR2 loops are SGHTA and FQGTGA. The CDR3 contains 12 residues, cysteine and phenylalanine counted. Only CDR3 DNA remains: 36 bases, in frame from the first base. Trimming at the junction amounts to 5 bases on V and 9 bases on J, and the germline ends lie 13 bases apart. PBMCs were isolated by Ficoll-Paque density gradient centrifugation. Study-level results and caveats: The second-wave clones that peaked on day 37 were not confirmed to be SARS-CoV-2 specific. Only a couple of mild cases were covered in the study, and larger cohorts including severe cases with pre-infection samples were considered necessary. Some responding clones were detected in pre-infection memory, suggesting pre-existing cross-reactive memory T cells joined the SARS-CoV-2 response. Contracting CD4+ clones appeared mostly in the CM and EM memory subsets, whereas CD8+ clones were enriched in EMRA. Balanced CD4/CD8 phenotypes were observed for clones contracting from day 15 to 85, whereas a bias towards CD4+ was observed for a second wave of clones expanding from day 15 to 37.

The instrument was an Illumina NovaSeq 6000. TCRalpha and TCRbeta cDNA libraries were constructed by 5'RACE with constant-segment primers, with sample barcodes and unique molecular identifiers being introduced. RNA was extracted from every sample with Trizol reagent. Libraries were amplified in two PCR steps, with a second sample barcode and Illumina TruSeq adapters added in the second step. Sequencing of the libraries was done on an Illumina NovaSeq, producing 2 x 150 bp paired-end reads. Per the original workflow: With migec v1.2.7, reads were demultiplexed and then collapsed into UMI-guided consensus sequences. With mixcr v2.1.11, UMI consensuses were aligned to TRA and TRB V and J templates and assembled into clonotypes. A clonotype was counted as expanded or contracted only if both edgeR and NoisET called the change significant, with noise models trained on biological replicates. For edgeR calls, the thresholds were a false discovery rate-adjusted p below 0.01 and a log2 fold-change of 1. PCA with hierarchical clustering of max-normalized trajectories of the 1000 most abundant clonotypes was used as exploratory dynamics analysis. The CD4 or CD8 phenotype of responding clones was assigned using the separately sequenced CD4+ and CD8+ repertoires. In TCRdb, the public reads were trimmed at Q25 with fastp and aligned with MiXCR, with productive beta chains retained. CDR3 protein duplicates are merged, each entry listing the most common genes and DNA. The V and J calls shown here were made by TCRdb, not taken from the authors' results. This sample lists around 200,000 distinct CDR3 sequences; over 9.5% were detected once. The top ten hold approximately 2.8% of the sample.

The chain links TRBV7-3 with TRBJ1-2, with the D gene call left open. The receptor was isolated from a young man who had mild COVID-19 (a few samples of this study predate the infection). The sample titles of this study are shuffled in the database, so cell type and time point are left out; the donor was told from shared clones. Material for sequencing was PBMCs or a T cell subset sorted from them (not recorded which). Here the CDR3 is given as CASSPIPWSYTF. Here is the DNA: TGTGCCAGCAGCCCGATCCCCTGGAGCTACACCTTC. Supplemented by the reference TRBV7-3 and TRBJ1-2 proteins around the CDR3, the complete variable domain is GAGVSQTPSNKVTEKGKYVELRCDPISGHTALYWYRQSLGQGPEFLIYFQGTGAADDSGLPNDRFFAVRPEGSVSTLKIQRTERGDSAVYLCASSPIPWSYTFGSGTRLTVV.